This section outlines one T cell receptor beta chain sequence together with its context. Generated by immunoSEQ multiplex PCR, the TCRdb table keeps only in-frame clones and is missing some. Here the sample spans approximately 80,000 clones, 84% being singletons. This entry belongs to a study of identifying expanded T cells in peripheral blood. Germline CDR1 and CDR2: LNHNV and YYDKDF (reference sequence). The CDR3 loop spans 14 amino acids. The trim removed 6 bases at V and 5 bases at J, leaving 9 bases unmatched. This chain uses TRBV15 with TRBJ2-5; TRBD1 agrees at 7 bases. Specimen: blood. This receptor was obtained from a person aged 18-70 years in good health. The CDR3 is CATSPTGVRETQYF. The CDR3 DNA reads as TGTGCCACCAGTCCAACAGGGGTTAGGGAGACCCAGTACTTC.